Sequencing of this TCR beta chain was carried out in a study of blood T cell repertoires in COVID-19. The method was immunoSEQ multiplex PCR; TCRdb's version includes in-frame clones alone and lacks a portion of them. The sample consists of 410,000 or so clones, roughly 88% of them appearing once. Trimming pared 2 bases from V and 2 bases from J, leaving 9 bases between. CDR1 is KGHSH, CDR2 LQKENI, per germline. There are 15 residues in the CDR3. The genes are TRBV18 and TRBJ1-4; D unresolved. The sample comprised peripheral blood. The source is a woman aged 25 to 39 with active or convalescent COVID-19. The CDR3 region is CASSPSRVTNEKLFF. The CDR3 region has the DNA TGTGCCAGCTCACCATCGAGGGTGACTAATGAAAAACTGTTTTTT.